This note documents a single T cell receptor (beta chain) sequence. The antigen remains unidentified. The treatment was: around 19 received Ad26.COV2.S at low or high dose, single or two shots; roughly 5 received placebo; per-sample allocation not given. Vaccine and placebo recipients were sampled on day 63 after the first injection. This Boston cohort included adults aged 18-55 years. What was given as vaccine was an Ad26 vector encoding Wuhan-strain SARS-CoV-2 spike. Assay used: immunoSEQ multiplex PCR; TCRdb lists only in-frame clones, some missing. This table has over 400,000 clones, about nine tenths appearing once. This sample was taken from a study of Ad26.COV2.S vaccination and SARS-CoV-2 variants. Overall study: Into the muscle, Ad26.COV2.S was dosed once or twice, 56 days apart.

The CDR3 consists of 16 residues. The germline gives CDR1 LGHDT, CDR2 YNNKEL (reference sequence). Trimming cost V 0 bases and J 3 bases, with 15 bases left between them. General observations from the study: Relative to placebo recipients, vaccine recipients exhibited elevated spike-specific TCR breadth.

Sequenced here: peripheral blood, sampled in a trial of Ad26.COV2.S vaccine versus placebo. This TCR was sampled from a person aged 18-65 years who received the Ad26.COV2.S COVID-19 vaccine or a placebo. The chain couples TRBV3-1 (or the pseudogene TRBV3-2) to TRBJ2-7; tentative D call: TRBD2 (6 bases). The CDR3 loop is CASSQDSGTPIYEQYF. CDR3 sequence (DNA): TGTGCCAGCAGCCAAGATTCCGGGACTCCCATCTACGAGCAGTACTTC.